Below, one T cell receptor (beta chain) is given with its context. The antigen remains unidentified. This specimen comes from a study of OX40 agonist ivuxolimab in advanced cancers. Study-level information: Patient treatment consisted of intravenous ivuxolimab administration every 2 weeks at 0.01 to 10 mg/kg. Study findings and constraints: The CD4+ and CD8+ T cells in the blood had expanded clonally by week 6 at 0.1 to 3.0 mg/kg.

The protocol was immunoSEQ multiplex PCR, while the TCRdb copy is restricted to in-frame clones and leaves out a portion. This table has about 67,000 clones, nearly 90% appearing once. This CDR3 spans 14 amino acids. CDR1 is SQVTM and CDR2 is ANQGSEA in the germline V gene. The ends lost 6 bases at V and 4 bases at J; junction bases unmatched: 8. The chain has TRBV29-1 and TRBJ2-1; 8 bases fit TRBD1. The material was CD4+ or CD8+ T cells sorted from blood, obtained in a trial of the OX40 agonist ivuxolimab. The sequence was obtained from an adult with an advanced solid tumor such as melanoma, head and neck, liver or kidney cancer. The CDR3 nucleotides are TGCAGCGTAGCGTCAGGGGGCGCATACAATGAGCAGTTCTTC. It encodes CSVASGGAYNEQFF.